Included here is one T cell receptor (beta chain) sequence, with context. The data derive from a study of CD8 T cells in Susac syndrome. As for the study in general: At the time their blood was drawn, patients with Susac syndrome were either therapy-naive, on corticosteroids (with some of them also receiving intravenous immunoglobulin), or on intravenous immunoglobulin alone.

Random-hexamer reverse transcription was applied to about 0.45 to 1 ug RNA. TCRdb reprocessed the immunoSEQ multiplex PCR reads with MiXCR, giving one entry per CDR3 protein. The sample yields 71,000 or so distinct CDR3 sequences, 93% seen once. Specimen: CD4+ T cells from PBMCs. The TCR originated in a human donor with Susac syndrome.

The CDR3 loop reads CASSLNGDTQYF. The CDR3 coding sequence is TGTGCCAGCTCGCTTAACGGAGATACGCAGTATTTT. The chain joins TRBV18 to TRBJ2-3; no firm D call. V was pared by 6 bases and J by 5 bases, with 9 bases between. Germline lookup yields CDR1 KGHSH and CDR2 LQKENI. CDR3 length equals 12 residues.